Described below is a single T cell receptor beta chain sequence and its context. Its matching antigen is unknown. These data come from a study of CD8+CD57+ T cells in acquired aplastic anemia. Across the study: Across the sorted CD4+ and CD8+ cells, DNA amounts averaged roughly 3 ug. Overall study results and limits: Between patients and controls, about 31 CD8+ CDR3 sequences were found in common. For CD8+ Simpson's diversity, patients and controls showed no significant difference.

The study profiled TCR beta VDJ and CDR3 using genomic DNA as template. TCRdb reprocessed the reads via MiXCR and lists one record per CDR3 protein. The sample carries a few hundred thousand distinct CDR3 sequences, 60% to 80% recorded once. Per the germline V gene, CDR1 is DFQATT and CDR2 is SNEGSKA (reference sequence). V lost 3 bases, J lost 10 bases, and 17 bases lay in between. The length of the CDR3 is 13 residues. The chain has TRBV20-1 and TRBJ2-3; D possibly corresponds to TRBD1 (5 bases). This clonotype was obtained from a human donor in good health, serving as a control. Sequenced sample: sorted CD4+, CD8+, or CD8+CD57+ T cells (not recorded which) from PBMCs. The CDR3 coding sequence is TGCAGTGCTAGTGGAAATACACAGGCCCCGCAGTATTTT. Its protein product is CSASGNTQAPQYF.